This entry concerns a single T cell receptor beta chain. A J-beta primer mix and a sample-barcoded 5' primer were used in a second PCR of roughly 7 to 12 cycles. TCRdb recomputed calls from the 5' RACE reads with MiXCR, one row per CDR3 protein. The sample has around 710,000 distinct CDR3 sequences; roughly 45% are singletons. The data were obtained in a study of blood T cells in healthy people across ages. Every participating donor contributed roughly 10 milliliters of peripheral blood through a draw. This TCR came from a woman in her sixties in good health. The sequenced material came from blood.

The CDR3 DNA sequence: TGCAGCGTTGACTCCCCTTATGGCGGGGGTAACAATGAGCAGTTCTTC. Amino acid sequence: CSVDSPYGGGNNEQFF. This chain joins TRBV29-1 and TRBJ2-1; 7 bases line up with TRBD2. This CDR3 spans 16 amino acids. V shed 3 bases and J 5 bases; nucleotides not matched to a gene: 13. Germline V gene data show CDR1 as SQVTM and CDR2 as ANQGSEA.